Described below is a single T cell receptor beta chain sequence and its context. Its specificity is not known. The data were obtained in a study of radiation and T cells in renal cell carcinoma. Whole-study context: Nephrectomy followed 15 Gy stereotactic body radiation by 4 weeks.

Time point defined: blood 2 weeks post-SBRT. Treatment described: 15 Gy SBRT to primary tumor, nephrectomy 4 weeks later. The patient's renal cell carcinoma had clear cell pathology. Trimming cost V 3 bases and J 0 bases, with 14 bases left between them. This CDR3 is 16 amino acids long. The germline V gene has CDR1 ENHRY and CDR2 SYGVKD. The data were produced by immunoSEQ multiplex PCR, yet TCRdb's version contains in-frame clones alone and is incomplete. The sample includes some 120,000 clones, 81% of them seen just once. The study's findings and limits: Pretreatment tumor biopsies were lacking, so baseline clonotypes are unknown. Top tumor clonotypes rose in blood 2 weeks post-radiation, then contracted.

J is TRBJ2-5 and V is TRBV10-3; D might be TRBD1 (5 bases). The sequence derives from a woman aged 55-69 years with renal cell carcinoma. This specimen was blood, taken from a patient whose treatment included radiotherapy and nephrectomy. CDR3 in DNA: TGTGCCATCAGTGACTCAAAAGGGGAATACCAAGAGACCCAGTACTTC. Its protein is CAISDSKGEYQETQYF.